This TCR beta chain was recorded in a study of beta chain features in type 1 diabetes. Study findings and constraints: A pattern of fewer insertions and more deletions at VDJ junctions was seen in type 1 diabetes patients. In every one of the four CD4+ subsets, TCRB CDR3s were moderately but significantly shorter in Type 1 diabetes patients.

Expressed TCRB transcripts were sequenced because the isolated RNA had all been reverse transcribed beforehand. Measured with immunoSEQ multiplex PCR; TCRdb has only the in-frame clones, and not every one. This repertoire shows around 97,000 clones, under 30% found once; its top ten account for under 0.55%. With regard to this clone: Its antigen is unidentified.

CD45RO/CCR7/CD25/CD127/CD95/CD27 separated CD4+ naive, central memory, regulatory and stem cell-like memory cells by sorting. This receptor was identified in a woman between 18 and 29 years old with type 1 diabetes. The sequenced material came from central memory CD4+ T cells from blood.

The CDR3 DNA reads TGCAGCGTTGTTCGGGACTACCAAGAGACCCAGTACTTC. This gives the protein CSVVRDYQETQYF. The gene calls are TRBV29-1 and TRBJ2-5; TRBD2 might be the D (6 bases). Per germline, CDR1 SQVTM and CDR2 ANQGSEA. The CDR3 runs 13 residues. V was shortened by 4 bases and J by 0 bases, with 9 bases between the two germline ends.